The clone carrying this TCR beta chain has just one count. No antigen is known for it. This sample was taken from a study of T cell responses to AZD1222 COVID-19 vaccine. Study-level findings and limits: In all cases, repertoires were sampled only after the peak T cell response. Recipients of AZD1222 seropositive at baseline numbered only 5 to 7. Reportedly, nearly half of unique spike TCRs recognized epitopes outside B.1.351/B.1.1.7 mutations.

Profiling relied on immunoSEQ multiplex PCR, and the TCRdb table lists in-frame clones only, not all of them. In the table there are about 170,000 clones, roughly 92% of which are singletons. CDR1 SGDLS and CDR2 YYNGEE come from the germline V gene. This CDR3 comprises 15 residues. Trimming cost V 1 base and J 9 bases, with 17 bases left between them. The input for sequencing was peripheral blood, taken on day 0 of AZD1222 vaccination. The TCR sequence derives from an adult in good health. The rearrangement links TRBV9 to TRBJ2-1; TRBD2 is a possible D gene (5 bases). In DNA, the CDR3 is TGTGCCAGCAGCGTATTTGGGAGAGTCAGCGGTGAGCAGTTCTTC. This codes for CASSVFGRVSGEQFF.